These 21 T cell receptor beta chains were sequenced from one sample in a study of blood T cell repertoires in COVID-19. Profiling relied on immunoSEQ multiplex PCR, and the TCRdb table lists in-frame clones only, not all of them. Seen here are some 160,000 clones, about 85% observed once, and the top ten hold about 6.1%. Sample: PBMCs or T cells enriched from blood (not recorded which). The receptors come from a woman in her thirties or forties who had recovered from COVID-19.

CDR3 sequence (DNA): TGTGCCAGCAGCTTGGTAGGGGGCCGAGATGAAAAACTGTTTTTT. It specifies CASSLVGGRDEKLFF. The chain links TRBV5-6 to TRBJ1-4, with TRBD1 identical over 7 bases. V shed 0 bases, J shed 6 bases, and the junction held 5 bases outside the gene matches. The CDR3 is made up of 15 amino acids. CDR1 is SGHDT and CDR2 is YYEEEE in the germline V gene.

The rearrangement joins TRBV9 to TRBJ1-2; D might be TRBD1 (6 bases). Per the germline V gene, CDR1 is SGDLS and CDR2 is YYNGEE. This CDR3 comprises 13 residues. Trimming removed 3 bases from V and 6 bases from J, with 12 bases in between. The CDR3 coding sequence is TGTGCCAGCAGCGAAGGGGGTGGAAATGGCTACACCTTC. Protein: CASSEGGGNGYTF.

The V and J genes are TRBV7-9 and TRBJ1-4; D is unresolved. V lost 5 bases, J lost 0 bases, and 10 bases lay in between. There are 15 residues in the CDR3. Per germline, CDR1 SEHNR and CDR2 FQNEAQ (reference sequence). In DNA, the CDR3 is TGTGCCAGCAGCACCTACAGAGCAACTAATGAAAAACTGTTTTTT. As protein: CASSTYRATNEKLFF.

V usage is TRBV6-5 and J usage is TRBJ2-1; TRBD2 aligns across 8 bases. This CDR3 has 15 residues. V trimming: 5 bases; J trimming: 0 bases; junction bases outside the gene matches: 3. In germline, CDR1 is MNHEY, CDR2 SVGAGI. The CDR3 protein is CASSQSGSSYNEQFF. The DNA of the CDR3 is TGTGCCAGCAGTCAGAGCGGGAGCTCCTACAATGAGCAGTTCTTC.

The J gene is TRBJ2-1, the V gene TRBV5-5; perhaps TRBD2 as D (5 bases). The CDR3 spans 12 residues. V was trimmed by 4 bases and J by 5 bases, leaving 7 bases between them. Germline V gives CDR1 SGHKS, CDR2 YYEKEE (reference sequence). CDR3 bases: TGTGCCAGCAGCCCAGCGGACAATGAGCAGTTCTTC. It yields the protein CASSPADNEQFF.

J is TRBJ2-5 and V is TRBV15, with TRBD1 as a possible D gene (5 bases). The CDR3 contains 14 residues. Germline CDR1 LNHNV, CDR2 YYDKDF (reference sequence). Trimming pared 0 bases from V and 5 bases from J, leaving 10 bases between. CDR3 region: CATSRDRGSETQYF. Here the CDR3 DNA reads TGTGCCACCAGCAGAGATAGGGGTTCCGAGACCCAGTACTTC.

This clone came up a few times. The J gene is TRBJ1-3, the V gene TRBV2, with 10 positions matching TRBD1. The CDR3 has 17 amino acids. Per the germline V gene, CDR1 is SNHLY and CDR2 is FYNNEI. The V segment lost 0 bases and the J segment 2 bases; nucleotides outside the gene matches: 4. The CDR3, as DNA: TGTGCCAGCAGTGAAGCTGGGACAGGGGAACCTGGAAACACCATATATTTT. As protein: CASSEAGTGEPGNTIYF.

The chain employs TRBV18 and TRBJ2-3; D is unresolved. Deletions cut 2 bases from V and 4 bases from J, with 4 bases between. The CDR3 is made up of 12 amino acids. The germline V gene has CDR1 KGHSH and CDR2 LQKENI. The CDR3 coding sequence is TGTGCCAGCTCACCAGAGGCAGATACGCAGTATTTT. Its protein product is CASSPEADTQYF. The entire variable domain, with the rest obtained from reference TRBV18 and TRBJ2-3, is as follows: NAGVMQNPRHLVRRRGQEARLRCSPMKGHSHVYWYRQLPEEGLKFMVYLQKENIIDESGMPKERFSAEFPKEGPSILRIQQVVRGDSAAYFCASSPEADTQYFGPGTRLTVL.

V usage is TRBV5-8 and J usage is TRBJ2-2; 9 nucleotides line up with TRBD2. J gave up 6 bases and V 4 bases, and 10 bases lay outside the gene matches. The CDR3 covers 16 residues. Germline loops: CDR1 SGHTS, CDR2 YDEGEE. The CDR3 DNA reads TGTGCCAGCAGCCTGGGGGTAGCGGGAGCAGCCGGGGAGCTGTTTTTT. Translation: CASSLGVAGAAGELFF.

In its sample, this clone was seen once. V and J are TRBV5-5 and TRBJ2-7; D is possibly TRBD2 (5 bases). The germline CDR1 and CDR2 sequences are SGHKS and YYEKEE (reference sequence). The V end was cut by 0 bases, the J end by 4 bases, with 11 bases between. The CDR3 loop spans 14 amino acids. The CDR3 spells CASSLGASMYEQYF. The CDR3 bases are TGTGCCAGCAGCTTGGGGGCTAGCATGTACGAGCAGTACTTC.

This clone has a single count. CDR3 nucleotides: TGTGCCAGCAGCGTATACCCCGCGGGATCTAGCACAGATACGCAGTATTTT. It codes for CASSVYPAGSSTDTQYF. This chain links TRBV9 with TRBJ2-3; D is possibly TRBD2 (6 bases). The ends were cut back, 1 base at V and 0 bases at J, with 15 bases in the middle. CDR3 length: 17 residues. Germline V gives CDR1 SGDLS, CDR2 YYNGEE.

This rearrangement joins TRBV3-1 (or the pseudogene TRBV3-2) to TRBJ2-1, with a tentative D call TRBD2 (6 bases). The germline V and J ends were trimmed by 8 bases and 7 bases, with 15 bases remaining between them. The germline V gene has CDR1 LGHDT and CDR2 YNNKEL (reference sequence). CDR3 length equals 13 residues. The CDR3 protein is CASLARRGNEQFF. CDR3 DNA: TGTGCCAGCCTAGCCAGGAGGGGTAATGAGCAGTTCTTC.

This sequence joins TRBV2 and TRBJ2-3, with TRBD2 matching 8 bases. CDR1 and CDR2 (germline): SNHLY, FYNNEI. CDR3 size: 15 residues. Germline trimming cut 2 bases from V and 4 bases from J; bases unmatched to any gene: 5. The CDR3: CASSELRGAADTQYF. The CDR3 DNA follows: TGTGCCAGCAGTGAACTGCGGGGGGCAGCAGATACGCAGTATTTT.

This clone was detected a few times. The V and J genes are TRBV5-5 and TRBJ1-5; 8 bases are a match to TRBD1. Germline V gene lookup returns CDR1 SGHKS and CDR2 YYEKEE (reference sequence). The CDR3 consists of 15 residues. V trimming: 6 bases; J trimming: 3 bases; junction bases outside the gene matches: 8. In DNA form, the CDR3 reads TGTGCCAGCACCTCGACAGGGGCTTTCAATCAGCCCCAGCATTTT. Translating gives CASTSTGAFNQPQHF.

The CDR3 is CASNLGQSGYGYTF. DNA for the CDR3: TGTGCCAGCAACCTTGGACAGAGCGGCTATGGCTACACCTTC. V is TRBV9 and J is TRBJ1-2, with D possibly matching TRBD1 (6 bases). Germline lookup yields CDR1 SGDLS and CDR2 YYNGEE. V lost 6 bases to trimming and J lost 4 bases, with 16 bases between them. CDR3 size: 14 residues.

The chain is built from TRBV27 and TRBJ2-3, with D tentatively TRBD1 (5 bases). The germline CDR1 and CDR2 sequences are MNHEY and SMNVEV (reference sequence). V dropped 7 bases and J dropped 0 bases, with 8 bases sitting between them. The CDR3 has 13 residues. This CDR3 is CASKTVSTDTQYF. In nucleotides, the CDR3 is TGTGCCAGCAAGACAGTAAGCACAGATACGCAGTATTTT.

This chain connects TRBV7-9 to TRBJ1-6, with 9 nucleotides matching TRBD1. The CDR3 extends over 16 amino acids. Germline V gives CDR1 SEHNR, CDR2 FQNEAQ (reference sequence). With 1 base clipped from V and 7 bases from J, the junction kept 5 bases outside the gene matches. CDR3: CASSLEGTGTNSPLHF. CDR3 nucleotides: TGTGCCAGCAGCTTAGAAGGGACAGGGACGAATTCACCCCTCCACTTT.

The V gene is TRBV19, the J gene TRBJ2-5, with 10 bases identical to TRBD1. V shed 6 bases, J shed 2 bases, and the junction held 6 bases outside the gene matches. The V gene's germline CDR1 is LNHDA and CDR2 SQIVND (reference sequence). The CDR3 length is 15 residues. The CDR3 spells CASSTGTGVQETQYF. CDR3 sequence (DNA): TGTGCCAGTAGCACCGGGACAGGGGTACAAGAGACCCAGTACTTC.

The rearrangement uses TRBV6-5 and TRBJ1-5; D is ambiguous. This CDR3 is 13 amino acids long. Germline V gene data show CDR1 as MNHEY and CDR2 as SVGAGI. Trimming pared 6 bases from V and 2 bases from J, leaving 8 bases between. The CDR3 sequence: CASSRGGNQPQHF. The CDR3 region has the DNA TGTGCCAGCAGCCGAGGTGGCAATCAGCCCCAGCATTTT.

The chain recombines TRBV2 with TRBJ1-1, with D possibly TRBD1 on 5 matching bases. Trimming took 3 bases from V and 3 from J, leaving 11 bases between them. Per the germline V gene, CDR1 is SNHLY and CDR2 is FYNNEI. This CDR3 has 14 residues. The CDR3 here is CASSERRDYTEAFF. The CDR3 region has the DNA TGTGCCAGCAGTGAGAGGCGGGACTACACTGAAGCTTTCTTT.

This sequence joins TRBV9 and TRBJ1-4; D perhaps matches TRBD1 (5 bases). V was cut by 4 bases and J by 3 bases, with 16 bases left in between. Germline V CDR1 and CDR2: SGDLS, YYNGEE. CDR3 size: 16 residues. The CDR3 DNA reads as TGTGCCAGCAGCCCGCGGGAAGGGGCTGCTAATGAAAAACTGTTTTTT. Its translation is CASSPREGAANEKLFF.